This TCR beta chain was observed in a study of T cell clonotyping in hematopoietic cell transplantation. Using immunoSEQ multiplex PCR, the repertoire was profiled, and TCRdb retains in-frame clones only, with some absent. The sample carries about 13,000 clones, 80% to 95% recorded once. The CDR3 is 14 residues long. The V and J ends lost 3 bases and 7 bases, in that order; junction bases with no gene match: 4. Germline V CDR1 and CDR2: WSHSY, SAAADI. Broader study findings: CD4 and CD8 repertoire contributions could not be separated without sorting.

Turning to this clone: The target antigen is unknown.

The TCR was taken from a man aged 25-45 years in good health. Some clones in this sample may be carry-over from other donors' samples. Sequenced sample: peripheral blood mononuclear cells. The chain uses TRBV10-2 and TRBJ1-4; 8 bases line up with TRBD1. The CDR3 region has the DNA TGCGCCAGCAGTGACAGGGGGCTGAGTGAAAAACTGTTTTTT. Translating gives CASSDRGLSEKLFF.